The subject of this entry is one T cell receptor (beta chain). The target antigen is unknown. Sequencing was performed with immunoSEQ multiplex PCR; in TCRdb, only in-frame clones are kept and a portion is missing. Here the sample spans around 72,000 clones, 85% to 90% being singletons. V lost 8 bases and J lost 4; bases outside the gene matches: 9. CDR1 and CDR2 from the germline V gene are MNHEY and SVGAGI. This CDR3 comprises 14 residues. This specimen belongs to a study of OX40 agonist ivuxolimab in advanced cancers. Study-wide results and limits: The mean number of expanded clones was higher in CD8+ T cells than in CD4+. The study observed clonal expansion of CD4+ and CD8+ blood T cells by week 6 at 0.1 to 3.0 mg/kg.

The starting material was CD4+ or CD8+ T cells sorted from blood, obtained in a trial of the OX40 agonist ivuxolimab. The genes are TRBV6-5 and TRBJ1-2; 8 nucleotides align to TRBD1. The receptor's source is an adult with an advanced solid tumor such as melanoma, head and neck, liver or kidney cancer. The CDR3 reads CASGTGTRSYGYTF. In DNA, the CDR3 is TGTGCCAGCGGGACAGGAACCCGTAGCTATGGCTACACCTTC.